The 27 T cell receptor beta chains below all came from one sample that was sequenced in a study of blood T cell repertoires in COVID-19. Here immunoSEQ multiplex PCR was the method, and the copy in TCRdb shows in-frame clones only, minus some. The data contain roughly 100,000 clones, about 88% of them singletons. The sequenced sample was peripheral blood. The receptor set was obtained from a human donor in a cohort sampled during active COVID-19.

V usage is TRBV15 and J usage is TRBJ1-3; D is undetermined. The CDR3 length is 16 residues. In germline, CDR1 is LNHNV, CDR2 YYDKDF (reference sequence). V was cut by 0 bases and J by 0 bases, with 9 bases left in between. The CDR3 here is CATSRDPVSSGNTIYF. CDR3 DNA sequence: TGTGCCACCAGCAGAGATCCCGTGAGCTCTGGAAACACCATATATTTT.

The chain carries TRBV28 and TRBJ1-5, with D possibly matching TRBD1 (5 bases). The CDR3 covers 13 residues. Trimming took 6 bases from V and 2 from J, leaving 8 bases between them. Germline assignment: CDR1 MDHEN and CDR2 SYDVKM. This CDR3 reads CASRIQGNQPQHF. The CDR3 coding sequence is TGTGCCAGCAGGATACAGGGCAATCAGCCCCAGCATTTT. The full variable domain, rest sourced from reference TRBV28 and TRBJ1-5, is DVKVTQSSRYLVKRTGEKVFLECVQDMDHENMFWYRQDPGLGLRLIYFSYDVKMKEKGDIPEGYSVSREKKERFSLILESASTNQTSMYLCASRIQGNQPQHFGDGTRLSIL.

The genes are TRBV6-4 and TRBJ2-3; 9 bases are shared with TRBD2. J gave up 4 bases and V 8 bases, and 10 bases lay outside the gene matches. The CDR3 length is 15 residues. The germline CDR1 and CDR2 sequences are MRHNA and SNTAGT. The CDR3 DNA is TGTGCCAGCTCCCCCGAAGCGGGAGGCTCAGATACGCAGTATTTT. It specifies CASSPEAGGSDTQYF.

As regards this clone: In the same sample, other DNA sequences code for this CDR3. The CDR3 sequence: CASSIGGLSYEQYF. CDR3 coding DNA: TGTGCCAGTAGTATCGGGGGGCTCTCCTACGAGCAGTACTTC. The chain employs TRBV19 and TRBJ2-7, with a tentative D call TRBD2 (7 bases). The CDR3 is made up of 14 amino acids. The germline V gene encodes CDR1 LNHDA and CDR2 SQIVND (reference sequence). V was trimmed by 3 bases and J by 0 bases, leaving 9 bases between them.

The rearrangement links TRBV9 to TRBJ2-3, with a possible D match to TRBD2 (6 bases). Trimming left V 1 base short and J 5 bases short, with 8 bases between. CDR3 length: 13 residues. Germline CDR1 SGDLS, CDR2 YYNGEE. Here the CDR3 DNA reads TGTGCCAGCAGCGTACGGGGGATAGATACGCAGTATTTT. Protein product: CASSVRGIDTQYF.

CDR3 in DNA: TGCGCCAGCAGCTTGGCCTGGACTAGCGGGAGTAGGTACGAGCAGTACTTC. Amino acids: CASSLAWTSGSRYEQYF. The chain carries TRBV5-1 and TRBJ2-7; 13 bases align to TRBD2. Trimming cost V 0 bases and J 4 bases; bases outside gene matches: 7. The CDR3 sequence is 17 residues long. The germline gives CDR1 SGHRS, CDR2 YFSETQ.

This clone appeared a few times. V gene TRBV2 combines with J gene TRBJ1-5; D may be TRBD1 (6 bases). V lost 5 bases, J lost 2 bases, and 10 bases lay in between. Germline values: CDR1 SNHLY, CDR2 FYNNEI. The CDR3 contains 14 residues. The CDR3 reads CASSQGIGNQPQHF. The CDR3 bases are TGTGCCAGCAGTCAGGGGATCGGCAATCAGCCCCAGCATTTT.

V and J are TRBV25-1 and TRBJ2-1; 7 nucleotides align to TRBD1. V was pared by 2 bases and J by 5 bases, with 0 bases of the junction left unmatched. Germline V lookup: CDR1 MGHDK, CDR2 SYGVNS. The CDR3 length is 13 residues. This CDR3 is CASSEQGDNEQFF. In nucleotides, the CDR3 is TGTGCCAGCAGTGAACAGGGGGACAATGAGCAGTTCTTC. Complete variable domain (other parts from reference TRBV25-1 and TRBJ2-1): EADIYQTPRYLVIGTGKKITLECSQTMGHDKMYWYQQDPGMELHLIHYSYGVNSTEKGDLSSESTVSRIRTEHFPLTLESARPSHTSQYLCASSEQGDNEQFFGPGTRLTVL.

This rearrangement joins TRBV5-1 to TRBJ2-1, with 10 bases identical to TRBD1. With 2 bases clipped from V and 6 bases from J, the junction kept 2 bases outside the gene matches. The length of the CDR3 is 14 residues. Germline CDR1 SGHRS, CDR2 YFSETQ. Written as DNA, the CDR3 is TGCGCCAGCAGCTTCGGACAGGGGGGCAATGAGCAGTTCTTC. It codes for CASSFGQGGNEQFF.

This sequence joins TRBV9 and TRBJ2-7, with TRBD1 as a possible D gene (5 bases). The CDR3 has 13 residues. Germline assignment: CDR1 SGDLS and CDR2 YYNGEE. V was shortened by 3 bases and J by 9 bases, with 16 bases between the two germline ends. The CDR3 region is CASSEDPRGAQYF. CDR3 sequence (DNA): TGTGCCAGCAGCGAAGATCCTAGGGGCGCGCAGTACTTC.

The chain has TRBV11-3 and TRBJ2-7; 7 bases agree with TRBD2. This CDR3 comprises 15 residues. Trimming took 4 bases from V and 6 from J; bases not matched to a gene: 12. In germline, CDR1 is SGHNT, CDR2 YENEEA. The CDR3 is CASSWPVGLDSEQYF. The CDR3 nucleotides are TGTGCCAGCAGCTGGCCCGTCGGACTAGACAGCGAGCAGTACTTC.

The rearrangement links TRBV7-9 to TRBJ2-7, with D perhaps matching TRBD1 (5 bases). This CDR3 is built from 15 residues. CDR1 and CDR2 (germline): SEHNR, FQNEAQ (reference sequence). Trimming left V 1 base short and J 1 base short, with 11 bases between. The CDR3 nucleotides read TGTGCCAGCAGCTTAGGCGGCAGGGAATCCTACGAGCAGTACTTC. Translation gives CASSLGGRESYEQYF.

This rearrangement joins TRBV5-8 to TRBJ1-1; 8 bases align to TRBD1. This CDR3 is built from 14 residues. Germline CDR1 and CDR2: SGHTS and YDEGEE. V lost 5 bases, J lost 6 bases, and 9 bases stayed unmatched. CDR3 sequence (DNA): TGTGCCAGCAGAATGGACAGGGTAAAATCTGAAGCTTTCTTT. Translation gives CASRMDRVKSEAFF.

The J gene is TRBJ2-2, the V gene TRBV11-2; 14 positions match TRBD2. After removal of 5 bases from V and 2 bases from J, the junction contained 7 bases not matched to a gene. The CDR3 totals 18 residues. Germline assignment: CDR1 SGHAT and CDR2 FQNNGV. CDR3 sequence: CASSQRLAGGPNTGELFF. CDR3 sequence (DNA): TGTGCCAGCAGCCAAAGACTAGCGGGAGGGCCTAACACCGGGGAGCTGTTTTTT.

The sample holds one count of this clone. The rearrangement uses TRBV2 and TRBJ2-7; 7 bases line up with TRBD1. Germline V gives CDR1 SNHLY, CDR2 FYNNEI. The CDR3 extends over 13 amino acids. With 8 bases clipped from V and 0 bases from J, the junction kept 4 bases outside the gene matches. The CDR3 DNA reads TGTGCCAGCTGCCGGGACAGCTCCTACGAGCAGTACTTC. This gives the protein CASCRDSSYEQYF. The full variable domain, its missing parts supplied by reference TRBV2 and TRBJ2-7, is EPEVTQTPSHQVTQMGQEVILRCVPISNHLYFYWYRQILGQKVEFLVSFYNNEISEKSEIFDDQFSVERPDGSNFTLKIRSTKLEDSAMYFCASCRDSSYEQYFGPGTRLTVT.

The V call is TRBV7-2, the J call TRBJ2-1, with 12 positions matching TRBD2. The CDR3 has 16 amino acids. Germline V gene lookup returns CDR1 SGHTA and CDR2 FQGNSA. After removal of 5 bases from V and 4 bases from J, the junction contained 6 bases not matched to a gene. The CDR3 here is CASSIRLAGEYNEQFF. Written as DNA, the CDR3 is TGTGCCAGCAGCATAAGACTAGCGGGGGAATACAATGAGCAGTTCTTC.

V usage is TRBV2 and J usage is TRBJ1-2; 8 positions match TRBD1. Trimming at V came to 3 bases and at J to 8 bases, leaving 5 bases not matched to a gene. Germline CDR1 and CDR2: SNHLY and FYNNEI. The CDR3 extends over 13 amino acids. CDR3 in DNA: TGTGCCAGCAGTGATTGGGACAGGAAGGGCTACACCTTC. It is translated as CASSDWDRKGYTF.

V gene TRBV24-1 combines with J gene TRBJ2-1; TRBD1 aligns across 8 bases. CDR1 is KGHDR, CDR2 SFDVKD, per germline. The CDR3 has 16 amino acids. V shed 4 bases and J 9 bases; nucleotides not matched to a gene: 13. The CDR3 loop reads CATSEPGQGDLFEQFF. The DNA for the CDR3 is TGTGCCACCAGTGAACCTGGACAGGGAGACCTTTTTGAGCAGTTCTTC.

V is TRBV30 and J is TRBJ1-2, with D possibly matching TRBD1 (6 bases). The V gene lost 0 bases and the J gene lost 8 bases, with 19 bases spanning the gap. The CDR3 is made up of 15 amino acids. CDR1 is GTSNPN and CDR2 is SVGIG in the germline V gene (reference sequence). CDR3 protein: CAWSVSAGRGRGYTF. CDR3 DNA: TGTGCCTGGAGTGTAAGCGCGGGCAGGGGCCGCGGCTACACCTTC.

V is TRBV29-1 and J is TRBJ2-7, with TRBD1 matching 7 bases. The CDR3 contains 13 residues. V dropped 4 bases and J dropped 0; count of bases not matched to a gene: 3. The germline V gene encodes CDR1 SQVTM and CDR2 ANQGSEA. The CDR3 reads CSVAPGGSYEQYF. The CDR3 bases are TGCAGCGTTGCCCCAGGGGGCTCCTACGAGCAGTACTTC.

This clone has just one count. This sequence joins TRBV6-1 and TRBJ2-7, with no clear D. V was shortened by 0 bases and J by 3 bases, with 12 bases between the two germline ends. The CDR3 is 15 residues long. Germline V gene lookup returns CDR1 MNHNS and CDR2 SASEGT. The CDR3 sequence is CASSEAFSGFYEQYF. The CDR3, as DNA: TGTGCCAGCAGTGAAGCATTTTCAGGCTTCTACGAGCAGTACTTC.

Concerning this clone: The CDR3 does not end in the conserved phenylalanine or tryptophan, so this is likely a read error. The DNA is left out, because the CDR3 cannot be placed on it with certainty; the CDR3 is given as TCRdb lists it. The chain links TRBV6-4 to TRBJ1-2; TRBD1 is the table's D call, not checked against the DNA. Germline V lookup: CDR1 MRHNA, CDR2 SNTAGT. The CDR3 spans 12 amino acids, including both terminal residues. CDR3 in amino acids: CASSDKGTICSG.

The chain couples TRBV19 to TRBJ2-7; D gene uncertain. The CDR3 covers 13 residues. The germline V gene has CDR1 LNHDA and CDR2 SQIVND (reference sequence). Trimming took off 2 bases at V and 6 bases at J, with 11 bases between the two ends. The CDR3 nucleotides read TGTGCCAGTAGTATAAGGCCCTCGGGCGAGCAGTACTTC. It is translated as CASSIRPSGEQYF. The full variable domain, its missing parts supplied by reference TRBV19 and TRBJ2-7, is DGGITQSPKYLFRKEGQNVTLSCEQNLNHDAMYWYRQDPGQGLRLIYYSQIVNDFQKGDIAEGYSVSREKKESFPLTVTSAQKNPTAFYLCASSIRPSGEQYFGPGTRLTVT.

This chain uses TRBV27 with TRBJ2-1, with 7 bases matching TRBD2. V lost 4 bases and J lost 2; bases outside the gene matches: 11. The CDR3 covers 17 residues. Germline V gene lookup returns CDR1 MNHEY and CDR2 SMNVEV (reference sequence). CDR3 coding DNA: TGTGCCAGCAGTTCCGGGACCGTGGGGGGGGCCTACAATGAGCAGTTCTTC. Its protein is CASSSGTVGGAYNEQFF.

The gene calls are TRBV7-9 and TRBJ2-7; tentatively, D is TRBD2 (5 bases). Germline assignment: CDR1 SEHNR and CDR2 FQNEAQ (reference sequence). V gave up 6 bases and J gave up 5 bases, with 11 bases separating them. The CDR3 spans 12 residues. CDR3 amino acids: CASRRVEDEQYF. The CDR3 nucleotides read TGTGCCAGCAGGCGGGTTGAGGACGAGCAGTACTTC. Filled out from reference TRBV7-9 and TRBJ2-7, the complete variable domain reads DTGVSQNPRHKITKRGQNVTFRCDPISEHNRLYWYRQTLGQGPEFLTYFQNEAQLEKSRLLSDRFSAERPKGSFSTLEIQRTEQGDSAMYLCASRRVEDEQYFGPGTRLTVT.

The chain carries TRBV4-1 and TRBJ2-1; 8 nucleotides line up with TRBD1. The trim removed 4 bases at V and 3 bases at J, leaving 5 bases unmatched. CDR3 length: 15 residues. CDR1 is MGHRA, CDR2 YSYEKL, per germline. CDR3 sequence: CASSRGTGGYNEQFF. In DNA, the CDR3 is TGCGCCAGCAGCCGGGGGACAGGAGGCTACAATGAGCAGTTCTTC.

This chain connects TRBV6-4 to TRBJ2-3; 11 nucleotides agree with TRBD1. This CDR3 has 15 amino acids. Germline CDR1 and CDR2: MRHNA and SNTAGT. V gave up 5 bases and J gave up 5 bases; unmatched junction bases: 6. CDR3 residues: CASSLDRGRLDTQYF. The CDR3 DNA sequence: TGTGCCAGCAGTCTGGACAGGGGGCGCCTAGATACGCAGTATTTT.